This record looks at one TCR beta chain sequence and its context. Its binding antigen is unknown. Within one base of it there is no much larger clone, and no base qualities were kept. This entry belongs to a study of graft-versus-host responses after intestinal transplantation (dated by TCRdb to about 2021). Broadly, across the study: Recipients received multivisceral, liver-intestinal, or isolated intestinal transplants. All recipients received anti-thymocyte globulin induction followed by maintenance tacrolimus and steroids for roughly 3 years. A peak of at least 4% donor T cells among recipient peripheral blood mononuclear cells was the definition used for donor T cell macrochimerism. Bulk TCR-beta CDR3 sequencing was used to track graft-versus-host and host-versus-graft alloreactive T cell clones in the graft, circulation and bone marrow after intestinal transplantation. Samples from a few later patients were sequenced in-house on an Illumina MiSeq with MiXCR processing rather than by the commercial service. Alloreactive clones were identified by sequencing pre-transplant mixed lymphocyte reaction products and comparing these products with unstimulated pre-transplant donor and recipient T cells. Of the approximately 24 intestinal transplant recipients enrolled in the cohort, one of whom was a retransplant, 3 patients without pretransplant specimens were excluded.

The receptor library was made with the immunoSEQ multiplex PCR assay. For most patients, genomic DNA was subjected to high-throughput TCR-beta CDR3 sequencing by Adaptive Biotechnologies. Per the source publication's procedure: TCR sequencing data for roughly 17 patients were retrieved from Adaptive's ImmunoSEQ software; a few other patients were processed with MiXCR and VDJtools. CDR3 nucleotide sequences shared between donor and recipient were removed because the origin of such sequences could not be assigned. To be classed as alloreactive, a clone needed at least 2-fold expansion over unstimulated cells and a minimum CFSE-low frequency of 0.002% (template counts) or 0.001% (read counts). A clone was considered mappable if detected in the sequenced pre-transplant spleen, lymph node, or MLR CFSE-low populations of the donor or recipient. Cumulative frequency of alloreactive clones was calculated as a percentage of all sequences weighted by copy number. TCRdb's version of the immuneACCESS table is confined to in-frame rearrangements and falls short of the full clone set. An unresolved V gene accounts for under half of the shortfall where checked; the remainder is of unknown origin. The V and J calls and clone size are taken from that table; D and trimming were inferred from the DNA. In this sample the table shows about 27,000 clones, around 94% of which occur a single time. Clones ranked in the top ten supply less than 0.85% of the sample.

V is pared back by 2 bases and J by 4 bases, with 16 bases lying between the germline termini. From cysteine to phenylalanine, the CDR3 is 16 amino acids long. This entry keeps only the CDR3 DNA: 48 bases, framed from base 1. The germline V gene provides CDR1 MGHRA and CDR2 YSYEKL. The paper as a whole reports these results and caveats: In the allografts of patients with donor T cell macrochimerism, GvH to HvG T cell clonal ratios were high. GvH clones were detected in recipient bone marrow, and some of these GvH clones were observed earlier in ileal mucosa or blood, consistent with an intestinal mucosal origin. The relatively low number and heterogeneity of intestinal transplant patients limited the conclusions. Early after transplant, peak levels of circulating GvH clones were found to be associated with declines in HvG clones.

Blood samples were collected up to 4 times in the first month after transplant and then at least monthly when available. The receptor chain draws on TRBV4-1 and TRBJ2-3; the D gene lacks a confident call. The TCR was taken from a human patient who received an intestinal transplant, so some T cells may come from the graft donor. The sequencing here drew on PBMCs, taken just over 29 days after intestinal transplant. The CDR3 sequence is CASSQKPRVPADTQYF. In nucleotide form, the sequence is TGCGCCAGCAGCCAAAAGCCCCGGGTACCGGCAGATACGCAGTATTTT.